The present T cell receptor (beta chain) was sequenced within a study of a mutant IDH1 vaccine in newly diagnosed glioma. Overall study: Beginning 4-6 weeks after radiotherapy alone, or with temozolomide cycles, vaccination took place. Among treated patients, around 62% were male and around 40% female, and mean age was roughly 40 years.

As to time point: week 5, during vaccination. With topical imiquimod, each dose of the vaccine consisted of 300 ug of mutant IDH1 20-mer peptide. There were new WHO grade 3 or 4 astrocytomas in the donors, and these were IDH1-mutant and ATRX-lost. As regards this clone: Its cognate antigen is unknown.

V lost 1 base and J lost 0, with 7 bases in between. Per the germline V gene, CDR1 is SQVTM and CDR2 is ANQGSEA. This CDR3 region has 14 residues. Sequencing was performed with immunoSEQ multiplex PCR; in TCRdb, only in-frame clones are kept and a portion is missing. The data show 45,000 to 65,000 clones, approximately 82% seen once. The chain has TRBV29-1 and TRBJ2-1; D is unresolved. The TCR comes from a woman aged 18 to 35 with glioma. Some clones in this sample may be carry-over from other donors' samples. This specimen consisted of PBMCs, obtained from a glioma patient whose treatment included an IDH1 peptide vaccine. CDR3 in DNA: TGCAGCGTTGAAGGTGGAGACTCCTACAATGAGCAGTTCTTC. It translates to CSVEGGDSYNEQFF.